This is a list of T cell receptor beta chains from one sample in a study of breast tumors, draining lymph nodes, adjacent tissues. TCRdb passed the multiplex PCR reads through MiXCR, listing each CDR3 protein once. The data show fewer than 200,000 distinct CDR3 sequences, 30% to 35% seen once. Sequencing input: axillary lymph node tissue. These receptors were collected from a female donor with breast cancer. Some clones in this sample may be carry-over from other donors' samples. CDR3s leave out the opening cysteine and the closing phenylalanine or tryptophan.

>TRBV5-5
ASSFPDTQY
>TRBV10-3
AISELPPGTGGVDEQF
>TRBV5-6
ASSGGVRGQETQY
>TRBV14
ASSQDASGFSIRF
>TRBV6-5
ASSSTLGLGLYEQF
>TRBV2
ASNGHRILAGGFDNEQF
>TRBV5-1
ASSLETGNYEQY
>TRBV7-3
ASSPSGGLNNEQF
>TRBV20-1
SAILPGQEEYGYT
>TRBV6-5
ASSLGGSQPQH
>TRBV18
ASSPARAQETQY
>TRBV7-2
ASSLETGYGYT
>TRBV20-1
SARLAGGDTQY
>TRBV5-1
ASSSDPAGLYEQY
>TRBV28
ASSSPGGEDYEQY
>TRBV18
ASAYDTVVGPQH
>TRBV6-5
ASSYQETGGRDAYT
>TRBV3-1
ASSQAGGANEKLF
>TRBV7-2
ASSLVLAGWDTQY
>TRBV19
ASSRGSSGVDTQY
>TRBV2
ASRRAGATGELF
>TRBV10-3
AISEVPGNSPLH
>TRBV10-1
ASSEQSRDRGSEQY
>TRBV6-5
ASSYEWRGGEQY
>TRBV4-1
ASSQDRGTGGSPLH
>TRBV7-9
AAKSRTSGTTDTQY
>TRBV13
ASSLPARRSEQF
>TRBV30
AWRGTGTRFTDTQY
>TRBV2
ASSTPTDEQF
>TRBV5-8
ASIARSTDTQY
>TRBV19
ASSIGRTGYSNQPQH
>TRBV19
ASSIGPLSTDTQY
>TRBV6-6
ASSGPDRVRGNEQF
>TRBV4-1
ASSQEQQPQGEQY
>TRBV25-1
ASSVRDNRGYHGYT
>TRBV5-4
ASSLFSTGELF